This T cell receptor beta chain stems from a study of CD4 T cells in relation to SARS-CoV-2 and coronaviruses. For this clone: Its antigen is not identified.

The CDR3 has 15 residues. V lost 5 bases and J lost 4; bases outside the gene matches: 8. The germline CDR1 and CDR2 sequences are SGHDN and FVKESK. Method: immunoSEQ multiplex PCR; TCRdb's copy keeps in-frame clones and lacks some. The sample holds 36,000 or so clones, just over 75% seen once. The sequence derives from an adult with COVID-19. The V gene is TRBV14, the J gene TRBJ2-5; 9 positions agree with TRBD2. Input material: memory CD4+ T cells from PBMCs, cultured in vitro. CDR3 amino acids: CASSEGLAGTETQYF. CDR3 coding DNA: TGTGCCAGCAGCGAGGGGCTAGCGGGAACAGAGACCCAGTACTTC.